A selection of T cell receptor beta chains follows, all from one sample in a study of neurological immune-mediated disorders. TCRdb itself ran the 5' RACE reads through MiXCR, one entry per CDR3 protein. The sample includes about 66,000 distinct CDR3 sequences, 4.5% of them seen just once. Sequenced material: PBMCs. These receptors were collected from a man aged 25 to 45 with multiple sclerosis. CDR3s include the opening cysteine and the closing phenylalanine or tryptophan. The D gene is left open where the match is weak. Expanded clones get a size class; other rows say once, few or many, or leave the size out.

v_call	clone_size	d_call	j_call	cdr3_nt	cdr3_aa
TRBV4-1	many	-	TRBJ1-2	TGCGCCAGCACCCTCCCGGGGGCCGGTGGAGGCTACACCTTC	CASTLPGAGGGYTF
TRBV6-2/TRBV6-3	many	TRBD2	TRBJ2-1	TGTGCCAGCATGGGTAGCGGGGGCAGGGTGAAGTTCTTC	CASMGSGGRVKFF
TRBV2	many	-	TRBJ1-4	TGTGCCAGCAGTCCACCAGGAGGGGGACTGCTTTTT	CASSPPGGGLLF
TRBV5-1	many	-	TRBJ1-2	TGCGCCAGCAGCTTCGGGGATCCGACGTCGCAGGGCTACACCTTC	CASSFGDPTSQGYTF
TRBV3-1	-	-	TRBJ1-1	TGTGCCAGCAGCTTGCGGCAGGGTCTGAACTCTGAAGCTTTCTTT	CASSLRQGLNSEAFF
TRBV29-1	many	-	TRBJ1-2	TGCAGCGTTGGGTCCTCCTATGGCTACACCTTC	CSVGSSYGYTF
TRBV4-1	many	-	TRBJ2-1	TGCGCCAGCACCACGACCGGGGCGTACAATGAGCAGTTCTTC	CASTTTGAYNEQFF
TRBV7-9	few	-	TRBJ1-1	TGTGCCAGCAGCTCTCCCCAGTGGGGTGGCACTGAAGCTTTCTTT	CASSSPQWGGTEAFF
TRBV7-9	-	TRBD2	TRBJ2-5	TGTGCCAGCAGCTTAGGGGGGAGGGCTACCCCGAGCCAAGAGACCCAGTACTTC	CASSLGGRATPSQETQYF
TRBV18	few	-	TRBJ1-6	TGTGCCAGCTCAAAAGGAGGGTCCGGATCAAATTCACCCCTCAACTTT	CASSKGGSGSNSPLNF
TRBV27	many	-	TRBJ2-2	TGTGCCAGCAGTGTACAGGTCACCGGGGAGCTGTTTTTT	CASSVQVTGELFF
TRBV5-1	many	TRBD1	TRBJ1-1	TGCGCCAGCAGCTTAAACAGGGGGAGCACTGAAGCTTTCTTT	CASSLNRGSTEAFF
TRBV9	many	-	TRBJ1-1	TGTGCCAGCAGCGTGGCGTGGGGAGGTACTGAAGCTTTCTTT	CASSVAWGGTEAFF
TRBV20-1	few	-	TRBJ1-2	TGCAGTGCTAGCTCCGCCCTCGGGGATGGCTACACCTTC	CSASSALGDGYTF
TRBV10-2	many	-	TRBJ2-5	TGCGCCAGCCGGGGCTGGGAGACCCAGTACTTC	CASRGWETQYF
TRBV2	-	TRBD1	TRBJ2-3	TGTGCCAGCAGTGGGGACAGCACAGATACGAAGTATTTT	CASSGDSTDTKYF
TRBV7-7	few	TRBD1	TRBJ2-1	TGTGCCAGCAGCCGAGGACAGGGGGCGGGTAATGAGCAGTTCTTC	CASSRGQGAGNEQFF
TRBV15	many	-	TRBJ1-5	TGTGCCACCAGCCCTTCGGGAAGGGTTAGCAATCAGCCCCAGCATTTT	CATSPSGRVSNQPQHF
TRBV6-6	-	-	TRBJ1-2	TGTGCCAGCAGTTCTACAGGGAAAGATTATGGCTACACCTTC	CASSSTGKDYGYTF
TRBV15	many	-	TRBJ2-2	TGTGCCACCAGCAGAGATTTTGGGGCAACCGGGGAGCTGTTTTTT	CATSRDFGATGELFF
TRBV7-9	many	-	TRBJ1-5	TGTGCCAGCAGCTTAGCAAGGGAAAATCAGCCCCAGCATTTT	CASSLARENQPQHF
TRBV5-1	-	-	TRBJ2-5	TGCGCCAGCAGCTTGGGTGGACAAAAGGAGACCCAGTACTTC	CASSLGGQKETQYF
TRBV5-1	many	-	TRBJ1-4	TGCGCCAGCAGGGACGGGTCAGGTGGAGAAAAACTGTTTTTT	CASRDGSGGEKLFF
TRBV7-2	-	-	TRBJ2-3	TGTGCCAGCAGCTCCCGGGGAGATACGCAGTATTTT	CASSSRGDTQYF
TRBV27	many	-	TRBJ2-3	TGTGCCAGCAAGGGGCTAGCTCCAGATACGCAGTATTTT	CASKGLAPDTQYF
TRBV3-1	many	-	TRBJ2-5	TGTGCCAGCAGCCTGCAGGGAGGAGAGGAGACCCAGTACTTC	CASSLQGGEETQYF
TRBV3-1	many	TRBD1	TRBJ1-2	TGTGCCAGCAGCCAAAGAATACAGGGGGGTAATGGCTACACCTTC	CASSQRIQGGNGYTF
TRBV7-8	many	-	TRBJ2-3	TGTGCCAGCAGCCCTCGTTTTGCAGATACGCAGTATTTT	CASSPRFADTQYF
TRBV7-8	many	-	TRBJ2-6	TGTGCCAGCAGCTTAGAAATCGCTCGACAGACCAACGTCCTGACTTTC	CASSLEIARQTNVLTF
TRBV4-1	-	-	TRBJ2-3	TGCGCCAGCAGCCAAGGTCCCGGAGATACGCAGTATTTT	CASSQGPGDTQYF
TRBV3-1	many	-	TRBJ2-1	TGTGCCAGCAGCCAAGATAGCTCAGGGTACGTTGAGCAGTTCTTC	CASSQDSSGYVEQFF
TRBV27	many	-	TRBJ1-5	TGTGCCAGCAGATTAGATGCAGGGAGAGGTCAGCCCCAGCATTTT	CASRLDAGRGQPQHF
TRBV5-1	-	-	TRBJ2-3	TGCGCCAGCAGCCCCCCGGGCGGGGGCACAGATACGCAGTATTTT	CASSPPGGGTDTQYF
TRBV10-1	many	-	TRBJ1-1	TGCGCCAGCAGTGAGTCCCCAGCTCTGAACACTGAAGCTTTCTTT	CASSESPALNTEAFF
TRBV7-9	many	-	TRBJ1-1	TGTGCCAGCAGCTTAGCCGGATCTATGAACACTGAAGCTTTCTTT	CASSLAGSMNTEAFF
TRBV18	many	-	TRBJ1-1	TGTGCCAGCTCACCACGACACGACAGCACTGAAGCTTTCTTT	CASSPRHDSTEAFF
TRBV12-3/TRBV12-4	many	-	TRBJ1-4	TGTGCCAGTGGGGAGGGGAGAGAGGGAAAACTGTTTTTT	CASGEGREGKLFF
TRBV12-3/TRBV12-4	many	-	TRBJ1-1	TGTGCCAGCAGCCCAGGGGATGAAGCTTTCTTT	CASSPGDEAFF
TRBV5-1	many	TRBD1	TRBJ1-5	TGCGCCAGCAGCCCTGGACAGGGAGGCAATCAGCCCCAGCATTTT	CASSPGQGGNQPQHF
TRBV10-3	medium-sized	TRBD1	TRBJ2-7	TGTGCCATCAAATCCTCCGGGACAGGGGGATACGAGCAGTACTTC	CAIKSSGTGGYEQYF
TRBV7-9	-	TRBD1	TRBJ1-1	TGTGCCAGCAGCTTGGCCAGGGGGATGGACACTGAAGCTTTCTTT	CASSLARGMDTEAFF
TRBV20-1	many	-	TRBJ2-2	TGCAGTGCTAGAAACAGGGTCACCGGGGAGCTGTTTTTT	CSARNRVTGELFF
TRBV5-1	-	TRBD2	TRBJ2-5	TGCGCCAGCAGCACCCGGGGGGACGAGACCCAGTACTTC	CASSTRGDETQYF
TRBV7-9	-	-	TRBJ2-1	TGTGCCAGCAGCTTAAGGCTAGACAATGAGCAGTTCTTC	CASSLRLDNEQFF
TRBV18	few	-	TRBJ1-5	TGTGCCAGCTCACCACGGGGGGAGAGCAATCAGCCCCAGCATTTT	CASSPRGESNQPQHF
TRBV5-1	many	-	TRBJ2-1	TGCGCCAGCAGGGACGGGGACGGCCATGAGCAGTTCTTC	CASRDGDGHEQFF
TRBV20-1	many	TRBD1	TRBJ1-2	TGCAGTGCTCGACAGGGGCACGTCTATGGCTACACCTTC	CSARQGHVYGYTF